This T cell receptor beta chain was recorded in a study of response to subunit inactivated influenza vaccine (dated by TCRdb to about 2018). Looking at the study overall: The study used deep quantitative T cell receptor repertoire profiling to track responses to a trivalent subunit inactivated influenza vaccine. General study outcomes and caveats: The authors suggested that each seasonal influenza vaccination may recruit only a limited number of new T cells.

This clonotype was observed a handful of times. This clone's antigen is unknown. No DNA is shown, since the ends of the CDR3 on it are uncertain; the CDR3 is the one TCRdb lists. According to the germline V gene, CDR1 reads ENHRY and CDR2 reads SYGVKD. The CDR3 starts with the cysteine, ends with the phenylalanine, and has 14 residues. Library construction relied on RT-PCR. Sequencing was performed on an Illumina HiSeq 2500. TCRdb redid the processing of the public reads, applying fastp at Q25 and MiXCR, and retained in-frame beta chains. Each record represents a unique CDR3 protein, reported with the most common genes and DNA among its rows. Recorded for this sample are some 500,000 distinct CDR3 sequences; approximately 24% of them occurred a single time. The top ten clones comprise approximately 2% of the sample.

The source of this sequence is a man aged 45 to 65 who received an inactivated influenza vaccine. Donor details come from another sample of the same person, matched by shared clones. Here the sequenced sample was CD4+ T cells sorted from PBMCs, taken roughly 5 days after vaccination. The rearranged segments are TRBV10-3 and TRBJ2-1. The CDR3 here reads CAISSSGSYNEQFF.